What follows is one T cell receptor (beta chain) and its context. The antigen remains undetermined. The V segment lost 8 bases and the J segment 0 bases; nucleotides outside the gene matches: 9. This CDR3 contains 16 residues. Germline-derived CDR1 and CDR2 are ENHRY and SYGVKD. Sequenced by immunoSEQ multiplex PCR; TCRdb stores in-frame clones only, minus some. This table has more than 35,000 clones, under 80% appearing once. The data were obtained in a study of chemoradiotherapy in HPV16-positive cancers. Study observations and caveats: Only two HPV16-positive patients supplied the functional HPV-specificity definition. Candidate HPV-specific clones and E7-related TCR motifs grew in tumor during treatment.

The sequences come from blood, collected from a patient who underwent chemoradiotherapy. This TCR came from a human donor with HPV-associated anogenital cancer. This chain links TRBV10-3 with TRBJ1-2; TRBD1 matches at 10 bases. CDR3 sequence (DNA): TGTGCCATCCTTCCGGGACAGGGGAGAGCTAACTATGGCTACACCTTC. Its protein is CAILPGQGRANYGYTF.